This T cell receptor (beta chain) was recovered during a study of T cell responses to AZD1222 COVID-19 vaccine. Here immunoSEQ multiplex PCR was the method, and the copy in TCRdb shows in-frame clones only, minus some. The sample records 60,000 to 100,000 clones, 90% to 95% being singletons. Germline V gives CDR1 SGHKS, CDR2 YYEKEE (reference sequence). Between the trimmed V and J ends, which lost 3 bases and 2 bases, there was a span of 8 bases. The CDR3 spans 13 residues. This chain connects TRBV5-5 to TRBJ1-1; D might be TRBD1 (5 bases). Sequences were derived from peripheral blood, sampled on day 0 of MenACWY control vaccination. The TCR sequence derives from an adult in good health. The CDR3 loop reads CASSWGENTEAFF. The CDR3 DNA follows: TGTGCCAGCAGCTGGGGGGAAAACACTGAAGCTTTCTTT.